The 20 T cell receptor beta chains in this list originate from one sample, sequenced in a study of blood T cell repertoires in COVID-19 (TCRdb year 2020). Libraries were constructed by the immunoSEQ multiplex PCR assay. TCRdb re-hosts the immuneACCESS table, in-frame sequences only. Its copies lack some clones; in the studies checked, an unresolved V gene accounts for under half of them, and the cause for the rest is not known. The sample records about 220,000 clones, roughly 80% of which are singletons. The ten top clones hold 2.3% of the sample. The specimen was peripheral blood. Every receptor here comes from a woman aged 55-69 years with acute or convalescent COVID-19.

The chain joins TRBV29-1 to TRBJ2-7; 7 nucleotides align to TRBD1. V trimming: 6 bases; J trimming: 6 bases; junction bases outside the gene matches: 8. The CDR3 runs to 12 residues. From germline, CDR1 is SQVTM and CDR2 ANQGSEA. CDR3 amino acids: CSVRLTGSEQYF. CDR3 DNA: TGCAGCGTGCGACTGACAGGGAGCGAGCAGTACTTC.

This chain connects TRBV4-1 to TRBJ2-3, with D possibly being TRBD1 (5 bases). Germline loops: CDR1 MGHRA, CDR2 YSYEKL. The ends were cut back, 0 bases at V and 1 base at J, with 11 bases in the middle. The CDR3 extends over 16 amino acids. CDR3 residues: CASSQDWGLRTDTQYF. The CDR3, as DNA: TGCGCCAGCAGCCAAGATTGGGGCCTTCGCACAGATACGCAGTATTTT.

This chain links TRBV20-1 with TRBJ2-3; D remains unclear. This CDR3 spans 11 amino acids. In germline, CDR1 is DFQATT, CDR2 SNEGSKA (reference sequence). V gave up 4 bases and J gave up 7 bases, with 9 bases separating them. CDR3 in DNA: TGCAGTGCTATGTTGAGCCATACGCAGTATTTT. Protein: CSAMLSHTQYF.

In nucleotides, the CDR3 is TGTGCCAGCAGCTTAGTCGGACAGAGCTATGGCTACACCTTC. Residues: CASSLVGQSYGYTF. J is TRBJ1-2 and V is TRBV11-2, with TRBD1 as a possible D gene (6 bases). V dropped 1 base and J dropped 4 bases, with 10 bases sitting between them. Germline-derived CDR1 and CDR2 are SGHAT and FQNNGV. There are 14 residues in the CDR3.

With respect to this clone: This same CDR3 is encoded by further DNA sequences in the sample. CDR3 DNA sequence: TGTGCCAGCAGCCAAAATAGCGGGGGAAGCACAGATACGCAGTATTTT. As protein: CASSQNSGGSTDTQYF. This chain connects TRBV4-2 to TRBJ2-3; 9 nucleotides line up with TRBD2. Germline values: CDR1 LGHNA, CDR2 YNFKEQ. This CDR3 region has 16 residues. The V segment lost 2 bases and the J segment 0 bases; nucleotides outside the gene matches: 3.

The chain employs TRBV9 and TRBJ2-5; 8 bases match TRBD2. V lost 1 base to trimming and J lost 4 bases; unmatched junction nucleotides: 6. This CDR3 is 15 amino acids long. CDR1 and CDR2 from the germline V gene are SGDLS and YYNGEE. The CDR3 region is CASSVSGGALETQYF. The CDR3 DNA reads TGTGCCAGCAGCGTATCCGGGGGGGCCCTAGAGACCCAGTACTTC.

This chain links TRBV4-2 with TRBJ2-2, with D perhaps TRBD2 (5 bases). Germline-derived CDR1 and CDR2 are LGHNA and YNFKEQ. This CDR3 contains 14 residues. The germline V and J ends were trimmed by 0 bases and 7 bases, with 9 bases remaining between them. In DNA form, the CDR3 reads TGTGCCAGCAGCCAAGAATGGGCGGGCGGGGAGCTGTTTTTT. Protein product: CASSQEWAGGELFF.

The chain links TRBV4-3 to TRBJ1-4, with TRBD1 matching 8 bases. With 1 base clipped from V and 0 bases from J, the junction kept 4 bases outside the gene matches. CDR1 and CDR2 from the germline V gene are LGHNA and YSLEER. There are 17 residues in the CDR3. The CDR3 here is CASSQGSGGATNEKLFF. In nucleotides, the CDR3 is TGCGCCAGCAGCCAAGGATCAGGGGGCGCAACTAATGAAAAACTGTTTTTT.

The CDR3 is CASSSQAINTEAFF. CDR3 nucleotides: TGTGCCAGCAGCTCTCAGGCCATTAACACTGAAGCTTTCTTT. The J gene is TRBJ1-1, the V gene TRBV5-4, with no clear D. CDR3 length: 14 residues. Per germline, CDR1 SGHNT and CDR2 YYREEE (reference sequence). V lost 3 bases, J lost 2 bases, and 11 bases lay in between.

This rearrangement joins TRBV27 to TRBJ2-7; TRBD1 is a possible D gene (5 bases). Germline V gene sequence: CDR1 MNHEY, CDR2 SMNVEV (reference sequence). Trimming cost V 6 bases and J 3 bases, with 15 bases left between them. This CDR3 contains 14 residues. CDR3 DNA: TGTGCCAGCAGCCCTGACAGATTCTACTACGAGCAGTACTTC. Its translation: CASSPDRFYYEQYF.

This clone has a single count. This chain joins TRBV18 and TRBJ1-2; 12 nucleotides line up with TRBD1. Germline V gene lookup returns CDR1 KGHSH and CDR2 LQKENI. This CDR3 is 16 amino acids long. Unmatched junction bases numbered 11, after V lost 4 bases and J lost 8 bases. The CDR3 loop reads CASSQSGTGGFEGYTF. For the CDR3, the DNA is TGTGCCAGCTCACAATCCGGGACAGGGGGCTTCGAAGGCTACACCTTC.

This chain uses TRBV7-3 with TRBJ2-1; D might be TRBD2 (7 bases). V was shortened by 5 bases and J by 8 bases, with 22 bases between the two germline ends. CDR3 size: 16 residues. CDR1 is SGHTA and CDR2 is FQGTGA in the germline V gene. CDR3 bases: TGTGCCAGCAGCCCCCAAGGGGGGGTTCCGAGCCATGAGCAGTTCTTC. Residues: CASSPQGGVPSHEQFF.

The V and J genes are TRBV5-1 and TRBJ1-3; D possibly corresponds to TRBD1 (6 bases). Trimming pared 2 bases from V and 0 bases from J, leaving 12 bases between. In germline, CDR1 is SGHRS, CDR2 YFSETQ. The CDR3 contains 16 residues. Written as DNA, the CDR3 is TGCGCCAGCAGCTTCAGGACAGTCAGCTCTGGAAACACCATATATTTT. This translates into CASSFRTVSSGNTIYF.

The chain uses TRBV15 and TRBJ1-3; D is ambiguous. Germline V CDR1 and CDR2: LNHNV, YYDKDF (reference sequence). Between the trimmed V and J ends, which lost 0 bases and 0 bases, there was a span of 9 bases. The CDR3 has 16 amino acids. In DNA form, the CDR3 reads TGTGCCACCAGCAGAGACCCAGGCAACTCTGGAAACACCATATATTTT. This translates into CATSRDPGNSGNTIYF.

A few counts support this clone. The chain is built from TRBV2 and TRBJ2-5, with 11 nucleotides matching TRBD2. Losses at the gene ends were 6 bases for V and 1 base for J; bases not matched to a gene: 1. The CDR3 length is 14 residues. CDR1 SNHLY and CDR2 FYNNEI come from the germline V gene. The CDR3 is CASRGTSGQETQYF. In DNA, the CDR3 is TGTGCCAGCAGGGGGACTAGCGGCCAAGAGACCCAGTACTTC.

This rearrangement joins TRBV7-9 to TRBJ2-1; TRBD2 matches 8 bases. V lost 0 bases, J lost 0 bases, and 4 bases stayed unmatched. The germline V gene encodes CDR1 SEHNR and CDR2 FQNEAQ (reference sequence). This CDR3 has 17 residues. CDR3 bases: TGTGCCAGCAGCTTAGCGGGAGCGGGAGACTCCTACAATGAGCAGTTCTTC. Its translation: CASSLAGAGDSYNEQFF.

As for this clone: It is likely a read error, because the conserved phenylalanine at the end of the CDR3 is missing. It is unclear where the CDR3 begins or ends on the DNA, so no DNA is shown, and the CDR3 is as TCRdb lists it. The chain is built from TRBV12-3 or TRBV12-4 and TRBJ1-1; the D call in the table, TRBD1, was not verified against the DNA. The CDR3 length is 13 residues, termini included. The CDR3 spells CASNTAAQGTFGS.

With respect to this clone: An end of the junction does not agree with germline; a read error may underlie this. The rearrangement joins TRBV5-1 to TRBJ2-7, with no clear D. This CDR3 spans 12 amino acids. Germline V gene data show CDR1 as SGHRS and CDR2 as YFSETQ. CDR3 bases: TGCGCCAGCAGCTTGAATTCCTTCGAGCAGTACTTC. Protein product: CASSLNSFEQYF.

The chain recombines TRBV4-1 with TRBJ2-5; perhaps TRBD2 as D (5 bases). CDR1 is MGHRA and CDR2 is YSYEKL in the germline V gene. This CDR3 spans 15 amino acids. V dropped 0 bases and J dropped 5 bases, with 13 bases sitting between them. DNA for the CDR3: TGCGCCAGCAGCCAAGATGTGTGGGGAGCGGAGACCCAGTACTTC. Protein sequence: CASSQDVWGAETQYF.

The V call is TRBV2, the J call TRBJ2-7; the D gene is possibly TRBD1 (6 bases). The CDR3 is made up of 14 amino acids. Trimming took 6 bases from V and 1 from J, leaving 13 bases between them. Per germline, CDR1 SNHLY and CDR2 FYNNEI. The CDR3 DNA reads TGTGCCAGCAGAGCACAGGGCCCGTCCTACGAGCAGTACTTC. This sequence encodes CASRAQGPSYEQYF.